This TCR beta chain was identified in a study of radiation and T cells in renal cell carcinoma. General study points: Top tumor clonotypes rose in blood 2 weeks post-radiation, then contracted. Without pretreatment biopsies, baseline tumor clonotype presence was undetermined.

Described time point: baseline pretreatment blood. As to treatment: 15 Gy SBRT to primary tumor, nephrectomy 4 weeks later. Serial blood draws occurred at baseline and 2 and 4 weeks post-SBRT. TCRdb's table, derived via immunoSEQ multiplex PCR, lists solely in-frame clones and lacks some. The table shows approximately 110,000 clones, with roughly 80% occurring only once. As for this clone: Its antigen is as yet unknown.

Per germline, CDR1 LNHDA and CDR2 SQIVND (reference sequence). The ends were cut back, 10 bases at V and 2 bases at J, with 12 bases in the middle. The CDR3 is 13 amino acids. The rearrangement links TRBV19 to TRBJ1-5; tentatively, D is TRBD1 (5 bases). The sample in question was blood, obtained from a patient whose treatment included radiotherapy and nephrectomy. The TCR was taken from a woman aged 55 to 70 with renal cell carcinoma. For the CDR3, the DNA is TGTGCCATTTGGGACGGTGGCAATCAGCCCCAGCATTTT. This sequence encodes CAIWDGGNQPQHF.